This paragraph covers one T cell receptor beta chain sequence. The sample originates from a study of blood T cell repertoires in COVID-19. Looking at the study overall: Samples of COVID-19 (acute and convalescent) were obtained from the United States, Italy and Spain. PBMCs, B-cell-depleted T cells, or T cells were the source of the cDNA or gDNA that made up the material.

Authors' processing steps: How many nucleated cells were present was estimated from reference gene primer amplification. Sequencing was performed with immunoSEQ multiplex PCR; in TCRdb, only in-frame clones are kept and a portion is missing. V and J calls and clone size are given by that table; D and trimming were obtained from the DNA. The data contain tens of thousands of clones, roughly 80% of them singletons. V dropped 0 bases and J dropped 6; count of bases not matched to a gene: 10. Germline CDR1 and CDR2: KGHSH and LQKENI. This CDR3 has 18 residues. The sequence was collected from a woman aged 55-70 years with acute or convalescent COVID-19. Material: peripheral blood. The chain couples TRBV18 to TRBJ2-1; TRBD1 matches at 11 bases. CDR3: CASSPPIGQGALGNEQFF. The CDR3 coding sequence is TGTGCCAGCTCACCACCGATCGGACAGGGGGCGCTGGGCAATGAGCAGTTCTTC.